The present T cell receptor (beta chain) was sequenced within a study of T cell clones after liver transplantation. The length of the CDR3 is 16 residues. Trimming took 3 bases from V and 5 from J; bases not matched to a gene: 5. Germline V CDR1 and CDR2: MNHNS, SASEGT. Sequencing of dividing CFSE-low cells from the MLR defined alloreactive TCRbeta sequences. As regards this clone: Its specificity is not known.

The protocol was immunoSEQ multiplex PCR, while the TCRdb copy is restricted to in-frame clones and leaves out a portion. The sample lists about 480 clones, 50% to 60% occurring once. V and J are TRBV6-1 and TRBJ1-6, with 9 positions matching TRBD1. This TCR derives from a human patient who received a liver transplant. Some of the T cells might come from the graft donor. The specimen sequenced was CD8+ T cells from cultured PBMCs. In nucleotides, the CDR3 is TGTGCCAGCAGTGAGCTGACAGGGGGACATAATTCACCCCTCCACTTT. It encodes CASSELTGGHNSPLHF.